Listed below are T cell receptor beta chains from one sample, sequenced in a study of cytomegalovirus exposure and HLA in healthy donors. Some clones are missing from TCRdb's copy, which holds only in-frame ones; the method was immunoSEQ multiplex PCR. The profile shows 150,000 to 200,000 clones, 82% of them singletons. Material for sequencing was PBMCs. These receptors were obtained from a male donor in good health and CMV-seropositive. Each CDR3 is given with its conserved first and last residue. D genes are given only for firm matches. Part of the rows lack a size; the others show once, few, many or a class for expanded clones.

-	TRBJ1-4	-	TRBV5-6	CASSLEGAATNEKLFF	TGTGCCAGCAGCTTGGAAGGGGCGGCAACTAATGAAAAACTGTTTTTT
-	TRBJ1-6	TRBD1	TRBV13	CASSLDRGGSPLHF	TGTGCCAGCAGCCTGGACAGGGGTGGATCACCCCTCCACTTT
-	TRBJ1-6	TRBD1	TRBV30	CAWSVGTANSPLHF	TGTGCCTGGAGTGTTGGGACAGCAAATTCACCCCTCCACTTT
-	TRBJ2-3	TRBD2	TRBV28	CASSVGGSLYTQYF	TGTGCCAGCAGTGTGGGCGGGAGTCTCTATACGCAGTATTTT
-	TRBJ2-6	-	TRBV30	CAWSTYSGANVLTF	TGTGCCTGGAGCACCTATTCTGGGGCCAACGTCCTGACTTTC
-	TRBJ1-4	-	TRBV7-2	CASSFIAGYNEKLFF	TGTGCCAGCAGCTTCATAGCGGGTTATAATGAAAAACTGTTTTTT
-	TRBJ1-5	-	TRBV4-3	CASSQTTNNQPQHF	TGCGCCAGCAGCCAAACGACAAACAATCAGCCCCAGCATTTT
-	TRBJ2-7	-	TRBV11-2	CASSRALTVYEQYF	TGTGCCAGCAGCCGAGCGCTAACGGTCTACGAGCAGTACTTC
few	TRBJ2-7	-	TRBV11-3	CASSLNGYEQYF	TGTGCCAGCAGCTTGAACGGCTACGAGCAGTACTTC
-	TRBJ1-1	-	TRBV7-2	CASSWDISNTEAFF	TGTGCCAGCAGCTGGGACATTTCGAACACTGAAGCTTTCTTT
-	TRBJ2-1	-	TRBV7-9	CASSLSYEQFF	TGTGCCAGCAGCTTAAGCTATGAGCAGTTCTTC
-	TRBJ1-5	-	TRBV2	CASKDRRDQPQHF	TGTGCCAGTAAAGACAGGAGAGATCAGCCCCAGCATTTT
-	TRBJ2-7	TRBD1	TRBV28	CASSPGGSYEQYF	TGTGCCAGCAGCCCAGGGGGCTCCTACGAGCAGTACTTC
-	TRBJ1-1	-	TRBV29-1	CSVVRSDTEAFF	TGCAGCGTCGTACGTAGCGACACTGAAGCTTTCTTT
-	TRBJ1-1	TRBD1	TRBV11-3	CASSSGQGGTEAFF	TGTGCCAGCAGCTCCGGACAGGGGGGCACTGAAGCTTTCTTT
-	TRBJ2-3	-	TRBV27	CASSRGTDTQYF	TGTGCCAGCAGTCGCGGGACAGATACGCAGTATTTT
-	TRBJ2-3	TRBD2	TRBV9	CASSASGVSTDTQYF	TGTGCCAGCAGCGCTAGCGGGGTTAGCACAGATACGCAGTATTTT
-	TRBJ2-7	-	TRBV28	CASWAGSYEQYF	TGTGCCAGCTGGGCGGGGTCCTACGAGCAGTACTTC
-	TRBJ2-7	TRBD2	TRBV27	CASLGGWGEQYF	TGTGCCAGCCTCGGGGGGTGGGGCGAGCAGTACTTC
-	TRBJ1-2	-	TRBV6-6	CASSSRDIGQRYTF	TGTGCCAGCAGTTCCCGAGATATAGGACAGCGCTACACCTTC
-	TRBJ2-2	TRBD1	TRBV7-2	CASSSTGAGELFF	TGTGCCAGCAGCTCAACAGGGGCCGGGGAGCTGTTTTTT
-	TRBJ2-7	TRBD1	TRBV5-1	CASSLGQGPYEQYF	TGCGCCAGCAGCTTAGGACAGGGACCCTACGAGCAGTACTTC
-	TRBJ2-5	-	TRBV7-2	CASSLARIQETQYF	TGTGCCAGCAGCTTAGCGAGGATCCAAGAGACCCAGTACTTC
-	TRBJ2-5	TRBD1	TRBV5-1	CASSLTGGLKETQYF	TGCGCCAGCAGCTTGACAGGGGGCTTAAAGGAGACCCAGTACTTC
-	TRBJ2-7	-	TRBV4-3	CASSQDPASYEQYF	TGCGCCAGCAGCCAAGACCCAGCGTCCTACGAGCAGTACTTC
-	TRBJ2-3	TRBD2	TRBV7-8	CASSPNPLLAGFSDTQYF	TGTGCCAGCAGCCCAAATCCGCTACTAGCGGGGTTCTCAGATACGCAGTATTTT
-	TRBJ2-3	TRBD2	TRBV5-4	CASLRAGGRTDTQYF	TGTGCCAGCCTCCGGGCGGGGGGCCGGACAGATACGCAGTATTTT
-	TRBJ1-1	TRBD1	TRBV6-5	CASSPLGDSIEAFF	TGTGCCAGCAGTCCACTCGGGGACAGTATTGAAGCTTTCTTT
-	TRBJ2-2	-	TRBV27	CASSMFGMVTGELFF	TGTGCCAGCAGTATGTTCGGGATGGTCACCGGGGAGCTGTTTTTT
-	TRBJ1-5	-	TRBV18	CASSPESNQPQHF	TGTGCCAGCTCACCAGAGAGCAATCAGCCCCAGCATTTT
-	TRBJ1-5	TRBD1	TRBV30	CAWSVMTGVQHF	TGTGCCTGGAGCGTAATGACAGGGGTCCAGCATTTT
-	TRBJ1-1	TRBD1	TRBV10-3	CAISESGYTGGTEAFF	TGTGCCATCAGTGAGTCGGGGTATACAGGGGGAACTGAAGCTTTCTTT
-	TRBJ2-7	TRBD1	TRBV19	CASTTGISYEQYF	TGTGCCAGCACGACAGGGATCTCCTACGAGCAGTACTTC
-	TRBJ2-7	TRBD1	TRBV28	CASSLTGYPYEQYF	TGTGCCAGCAGCCTGACAGGGTACCCCTACGAGCAGTACTTC
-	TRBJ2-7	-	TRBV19	CASTPRWVTAPYEQYF	TGTGCCAGTACCCCTCGGTGGGTCACAGCCCCCTACGAGCAGTACTTC
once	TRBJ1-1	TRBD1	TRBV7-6	CASSLAKGALNTEAFF	TGTGCCAGCAGCTTAGCGAAGGGGGCTCTGAACACTGAAGCTTTCTTT
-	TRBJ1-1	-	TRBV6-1	CASSSGPGAFF	TGTGCCAGCAGTAGCGGGCCGGGGGCTTTCTTT
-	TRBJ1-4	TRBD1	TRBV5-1	CASSLGDRGDKLFF	TGCGCCAGCAGCTTGGGGGACAGGGGGGACAAACTGTTTTTT
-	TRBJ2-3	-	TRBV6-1	CASSAFPGPASTDTQYF	TGTGCCAGCAGTGCCTTCCCAGGGCCCGCTTCCACAGATACGCAGTATTTT
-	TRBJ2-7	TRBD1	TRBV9	CASSATGQGAYEQYF	TGTGCCAGCAGCGCGACGGGACAGGGGGCCTACGAGCAGTACTTC
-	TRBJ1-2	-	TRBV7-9	CASSPPDSNFGYTF	TGTGCCAGCAGCCCTCCGGATAGCAACTTCGGCTACACCTTC
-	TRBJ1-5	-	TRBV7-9	CASSQGQSNQPQHF	TGTGCCAGCAGTCAGGGCCAAAGCAATCAGCCCCAGCATTTT
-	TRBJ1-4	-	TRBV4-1	CASSQGLRLFF	TGCGCCAGCAGCCAGGGACTTAGACTGTTTTTT